The next 12 T cell receptor beta chains were all read from a single sample in a study of blood T cell repertoires in COVID-19. The method was immunoSEQ multiplex PCR; TCRdb's version includes in-frame clones alone and lacks a portion of them. In the table there are about 210,000 clones, 60% to 85% of which are singletons. The sequenced sample was peripheral blood. These receptor sequences come from an older woman with acute or convalescent COVID-19.

The gene calls are TRBV5-1 and TRBJ1-1; D is perhaps TRBD1 (6 bases). The germline V and J ends were trimmed by 2 bases and 4 bases, with 21 bases remaining between them. This CDR3 is 17 amino acids long. Per the germline V gene, CDR1 is SGHRS and CDR2 is YFSETQ. CDR3 amino acids: CASSFRAGEGYGTEAFF. Written as DNA, the CDR3 is TGCGCCAGCAGCTTTAGGGCAGGGGAGGGGTACGGCACTGAAGCTTTCTTT.

The chain uses TRBV5-5 and TRBJ1-1, with TRBD1 as a possible D gene (6 bases). This CDR3 is built from 15 residues. V lost 4 bases and J 7 bases, leaving 20 bases between the germline ends. CDR1 and CDR2 from the germline V gene are SGHKS and YYEKEE (reference sequence). CDR3 sequence (DNA): TGTGCCAGCAGCGCAGAGACAGGTTTCGATCTTGAAGCTTTCTTT. Protein: CASSAETGFDLEAFF.

The gene calls are TRBV7-9 and TRBJ1-4; 12 nucleotides align to TRBD1. The junction had 10 bases not matched to a gene; V was cut back by 2 bases and J by 3 bases. The germline gives CDR1 SEHNR, CDR2 FQNEAQ (reference sequence). This CDR3 is 19 amino acids long. The CDR3 region has the DNA TGTGCCAGCAGCTTATCCGGGACAGGGGGCCAGACACCTAATGAAAAACTGTTTTTT. This codes for CASSLSGTGGQTPNEKLFF.

The chain uses TRBV4-2 and TRBJ2-1; a possible D gene is TRBD2 (5 bases). Germline V gene lookup returns CDR1 LGHNA and CDR2 YNFKEQ. CDR3 length: 15 amino acids. The germline V and J ends were trimmed by 5 bases and 4 bases, with 15 bases remaining between them. The CDR3 reads CASSNVGSPYNEQFF. The CDR3 region has the DNA TGTGCCAGCAGCAATGTGGGGAGCCCTTACAATGAGCAGTTCTTC.

The V gene is TRBV29-1, the J gene TRBJ2-7, with 7 bases that match TRBD2. Trimming at V came to 1 base and at J to 6 bases, leaving 6 bases not matched to a gene. This CDR3 region has 13 residues. Germline CDR1 and CDR2: SQVTM and ANQGSEA. The CDR3 is CSVEGAGLSEQYF. Written as DNA, the CDR3 is TGCAGCGTTGAAGGAGCGGGGCTAAGCGAGCAGTACTTC.

In this sample, this clone turned up once. The J gene is TRBJ1-1, the V gene TRBV5-4; 8 nucleotides align to TRBD1. With V trimmed by 3 bases and J by 2 bases, 6 bases remained unmatched. Germline V gene lookup returns CDR1 SGHNT and CDR2 YYREEE (reference sequence). This CDR3 has 15 amino acids. CDR3 residues: CASSSRDRSNTEAFF. Here the CDR3 DNA reads TGTGCCAGCAGCTCCCGGGACAGGTCAAACACTGAAGCTTTCTTT.

In this sample, this clone turned up once. The chain combines TRBV18 with TRBJ2-7; 13 bases fit TRBD2. Germline CDR1 is KGHSH and CDR2 is LQKENI. J lost 2 bases, V lost 3 bases, and 4 bases had no gene match. The CDR3 extends over 16 amino acids. The CDR3 region is CASSPGLAGPAYEQYF. The CDR3 coding sequence is TGTGCCAGCTCACCGGGACTAGCGGGGCCAGCCTACGAGCAGTACTTC.

The rearrangement joins TRBV27 to TRBJ2-3; 9 positions agree with TRBD1. The CDR3 extends over 13 amino acids. From germline, CDR1 is MNHEY and CDR2 SMNVEV (reference sequence). V lost 8 bases, J lost 4 bases, and 4 bases stayed unmatched. In nucleotides, the CDR3 is TGTGCCAGCGGTAGACAGGGGGCAGATACGCAGTATTTT. Translation: CASGRQGADTQYF.

This chain joins TRBV7-9 and TRBJ2-5, with 7 positions matching TRBD2. The germline V gene has CDR1 SEHNR and CDR2 FQNEAQ (reference sequence). The CDR3 sequence is 14 residues long. V was clipped by 7 bases and J by 1 base; unmatched bases: 6. CDR3 nucleotides: TGTGCCAGCACCGTCGGGGGGTCCCAAGAGACCCAGTACTTC. Protein sequence: CASTVGGSQETQYF.

The CDR3 DNA is TGTGCCACCAGTGATTATGCAGGGGGCTCTGGCTACACCTTC. Translation: CATSDYAGGSGYTF. The chain carries TRBV24-1 and TRBJ1-2; TRBD1 matches at 8 bases. The CDR3 consists of 14 residues. The V gene end was trimmed by 2 bases and the J gene end by 7 bases; junction bases not matched to a gene: 5. Looked up from germline, CDR1 is KGHDR and CDR2 is SFDVKD.

This CDR3 reads CASSEGTGGAYGYTF. The CDR3 DNA sequence: TGCGCCAGCAGTGAGGGGACAGGGGGCGCTTATGGCTACACCTTC. V and J are TRBV10-2 and TRBJ1-2; TRBD1 matches at 12 bases. The germline CDR1 and CDR2 sequences are WSHSY and SAAADI. The CDR3 length is 15 residues. With V trimmed by 2 bases and J by 5 bases, 3 bases remained unmatched.

The sample holds a few counts of this clone. The chain joins TRBV21-1 to TRBJ2-1; TRBD1, the table's D call, lacks a check against the DNA. TRBV21-1 is flagged as a pseudogene. This CDR3 contains 17 residues. The CDR3 DNA reads TGTGCCAGCAGCAGAACAGGGGAAAAGACTAACTACAATGAGCAGTTCTTC. It yields the protein CASSRTGEKTNYNEQFF.